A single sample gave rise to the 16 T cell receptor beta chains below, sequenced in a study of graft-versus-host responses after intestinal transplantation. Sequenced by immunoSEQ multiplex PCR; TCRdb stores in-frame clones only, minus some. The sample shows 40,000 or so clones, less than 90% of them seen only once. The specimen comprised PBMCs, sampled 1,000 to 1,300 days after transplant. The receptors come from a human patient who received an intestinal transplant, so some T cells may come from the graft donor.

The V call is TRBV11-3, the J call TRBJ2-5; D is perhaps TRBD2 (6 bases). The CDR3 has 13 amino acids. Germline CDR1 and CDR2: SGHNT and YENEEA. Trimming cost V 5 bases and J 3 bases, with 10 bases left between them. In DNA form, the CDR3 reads TGTGCCAGCAGCCAGACTAGTAAAGAGACCCAGTACTTC. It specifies CASSQTSKETQYF.

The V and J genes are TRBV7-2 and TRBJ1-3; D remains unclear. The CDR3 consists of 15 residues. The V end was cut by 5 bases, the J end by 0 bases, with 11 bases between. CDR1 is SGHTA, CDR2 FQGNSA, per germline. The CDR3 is CASSQGRYSGNTIYF. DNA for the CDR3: TGTGCCAGCAGCCAAGGGCGGTACTCTGGAAACACCATATATTTT.

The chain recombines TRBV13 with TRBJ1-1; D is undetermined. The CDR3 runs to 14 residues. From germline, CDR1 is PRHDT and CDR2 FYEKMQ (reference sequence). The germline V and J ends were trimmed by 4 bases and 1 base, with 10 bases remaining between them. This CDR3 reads CASSSYQENTEAFF. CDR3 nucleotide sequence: TGTGCCAGCAGCTCATACCAGGAGAACACTGAAGCTTTCTTT.

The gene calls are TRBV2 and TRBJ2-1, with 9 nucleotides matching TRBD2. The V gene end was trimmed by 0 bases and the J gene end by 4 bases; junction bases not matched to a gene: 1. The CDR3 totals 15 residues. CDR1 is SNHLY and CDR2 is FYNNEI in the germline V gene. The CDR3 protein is CASSEASGGYNEQFF. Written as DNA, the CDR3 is TGTGCCAGCAGTGAAGCTAGCGGGGGATACAATGAGCAGTTCTTC.

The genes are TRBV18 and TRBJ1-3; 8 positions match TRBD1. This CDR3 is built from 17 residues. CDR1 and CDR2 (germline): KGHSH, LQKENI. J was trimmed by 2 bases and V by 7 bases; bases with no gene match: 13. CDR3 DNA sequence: TGTGCCAGCTACGAGCCCGCCGGGACAGGTGCTGGAAACACCATATATTTT. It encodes CASYEPAGTGAGNTIYF.

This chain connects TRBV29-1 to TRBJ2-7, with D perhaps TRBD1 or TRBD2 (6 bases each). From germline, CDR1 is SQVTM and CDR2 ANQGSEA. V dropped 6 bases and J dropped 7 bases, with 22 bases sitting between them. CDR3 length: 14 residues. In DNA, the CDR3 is TGCAGCGTAACAACCCTGTGGGGGGCCGGGGAGCAGTACTTC. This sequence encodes CSVTTLWGAGEQYF.

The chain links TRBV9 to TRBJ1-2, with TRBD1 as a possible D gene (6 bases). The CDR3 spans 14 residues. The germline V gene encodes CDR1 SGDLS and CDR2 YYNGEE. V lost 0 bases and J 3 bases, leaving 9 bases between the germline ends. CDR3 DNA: TGTGCCAGCAGCGTAGCGACAGGAGACTATGGCTACACCTTC. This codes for CASSVATGDYGYTF.

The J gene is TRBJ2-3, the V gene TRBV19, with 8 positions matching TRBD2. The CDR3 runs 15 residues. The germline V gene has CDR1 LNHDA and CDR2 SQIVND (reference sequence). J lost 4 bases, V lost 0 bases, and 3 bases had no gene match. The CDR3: CASSIDPGGPDTQYF. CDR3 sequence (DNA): TGTGCCAGTAGTATAGATCCGGGGGGGCCAGATACGCAGTATTTT.

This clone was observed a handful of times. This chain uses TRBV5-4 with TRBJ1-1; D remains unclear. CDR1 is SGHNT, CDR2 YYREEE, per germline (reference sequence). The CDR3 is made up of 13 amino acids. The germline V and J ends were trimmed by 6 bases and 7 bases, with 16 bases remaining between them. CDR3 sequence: CASILLGGDEAFF. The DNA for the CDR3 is TGTGCCAGCATCCTTCTGGGCGGGGATGAAGCTTTCTTT.

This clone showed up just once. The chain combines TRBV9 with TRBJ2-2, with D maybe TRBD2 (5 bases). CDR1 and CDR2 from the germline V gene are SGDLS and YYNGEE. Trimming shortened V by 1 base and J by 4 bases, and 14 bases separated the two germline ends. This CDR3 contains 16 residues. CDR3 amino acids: CASSVLTGTGTGELFF. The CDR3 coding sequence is TGTGCCAGCAGCGTATTGACGGGAACGGGCACCGGGGAGCTGTTTTTT.

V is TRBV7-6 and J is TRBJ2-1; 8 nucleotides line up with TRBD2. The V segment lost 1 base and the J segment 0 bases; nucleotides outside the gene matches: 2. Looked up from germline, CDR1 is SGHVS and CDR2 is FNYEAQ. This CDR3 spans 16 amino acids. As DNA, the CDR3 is TGTGCCAGCAGCTTAGAACTAGCGGCCTCCTACAATGAGCAGTTCTTC. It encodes CASSLELAASYNEQFF. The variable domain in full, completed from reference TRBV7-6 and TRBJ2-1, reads GAGVSQSPRYKVTKRGQDVALRCDPISGHVSLYWYRQALGQGPEFLTYFNYEAQQDKSGLPNDRFSAERPEGSISTLTIQRTEQRDSAMYRCASSLELAASYNEQFFGPGTRLTVL.

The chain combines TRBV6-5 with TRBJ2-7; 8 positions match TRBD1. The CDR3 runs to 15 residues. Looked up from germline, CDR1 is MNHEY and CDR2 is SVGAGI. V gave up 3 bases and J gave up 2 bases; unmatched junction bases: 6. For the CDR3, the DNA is TGTGCCAGCAGTTATCGACAGGGGACGGCCTACGAGCAGTACTTC. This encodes CASSYRQGTAYEQYF.

CDR3 residues: CASSGGKDTEAFF. The CDR3 DNA sequence: TGTGCCAGCAGCGGCGGGAAGGACACTGAAGCTTTCTTT. The chain is built from TRBV9 and TRBJ1-1; D unclear. The CDR3 is 13 residues long. CDR1 is SGDLS, CDR2 YYNGEE, per germline. Trimming stripped 3 bases from V and 3 bases from J, with 9 bases between.

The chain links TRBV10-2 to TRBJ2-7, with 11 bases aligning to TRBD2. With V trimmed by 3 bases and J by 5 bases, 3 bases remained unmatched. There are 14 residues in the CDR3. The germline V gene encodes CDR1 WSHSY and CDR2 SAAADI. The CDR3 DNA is TGCGCCAGCAGTGACCTAGCGGGAGGAAACGAGCAGTACTTC. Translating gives CASSDLAGGNEQYF.

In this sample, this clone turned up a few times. The CDR3 protein is CATSRGQPDRPGEKLFF. The CDR3 bases are TGTGCCACCAGCAGGGGTCAACCGGACAGGCCTGGAGAAAAACTGTTTTTT. The V and J genes are TRBV15 and TRBJ1-4, with 7 bases lining up with TRBD1. The CDR3 is 17 residues long. The ends lost 3 bases at V and 8 bases at J; junction bases unmatched: 15. In germline, CDR1 is LNHNV, CDR2 YYDKDF (reference sequence).

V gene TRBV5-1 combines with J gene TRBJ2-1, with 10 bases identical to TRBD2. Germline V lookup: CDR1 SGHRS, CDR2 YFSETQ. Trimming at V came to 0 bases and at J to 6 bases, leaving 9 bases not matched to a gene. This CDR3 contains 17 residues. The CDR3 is CASSLASGLARINEQFF. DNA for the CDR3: TGCGCCAGCAGCTTGGCCTCGGGACTAGCGAGAATCAATGAGCAGTTCTTC.